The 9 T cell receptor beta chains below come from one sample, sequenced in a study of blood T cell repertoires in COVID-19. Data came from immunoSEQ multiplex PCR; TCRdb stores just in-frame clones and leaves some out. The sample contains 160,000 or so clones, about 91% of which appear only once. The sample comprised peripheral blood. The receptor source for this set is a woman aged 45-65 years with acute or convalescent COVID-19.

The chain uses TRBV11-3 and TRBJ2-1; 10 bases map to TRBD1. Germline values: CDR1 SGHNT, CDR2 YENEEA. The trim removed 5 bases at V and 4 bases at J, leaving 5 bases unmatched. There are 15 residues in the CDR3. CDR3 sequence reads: CASSPGTGAYNEQFF. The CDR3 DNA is TGTGCCAGCAGCCCCGGGACAGGGGCATACAATGAGCAGTTCTTC.

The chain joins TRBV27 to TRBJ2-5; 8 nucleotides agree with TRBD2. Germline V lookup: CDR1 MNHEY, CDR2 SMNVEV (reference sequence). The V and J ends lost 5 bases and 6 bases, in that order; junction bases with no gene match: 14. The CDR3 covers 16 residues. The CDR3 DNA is TGTGCCAGCAGTCCTCGACTAGCGCTGGGCAAGAAGACCCAGTACTTC. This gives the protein CASSPRLALGKKTQYF.

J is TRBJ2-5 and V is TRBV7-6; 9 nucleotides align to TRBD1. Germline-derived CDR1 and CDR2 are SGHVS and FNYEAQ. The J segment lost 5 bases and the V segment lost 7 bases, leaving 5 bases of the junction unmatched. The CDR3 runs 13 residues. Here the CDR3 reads CASTRGTGETQYF. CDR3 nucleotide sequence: TGTGCCAGCACCCGGGGGACAGGGGAGACCCAGTACTTC. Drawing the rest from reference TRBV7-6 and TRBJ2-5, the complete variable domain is GAGVSQSPRYKVTKRGQDVALRCDPISGHVSLYWYRQALGQGPEFLTYFNYEAQQDKSGLPNDRFSAERPEGSISTLTIQRTEQRDSAMYRCASTRGTGETQYFGPGTRLLVL.

This CDR3 reads CASSLEETQYF. Here the CDR3 DNA reads TGTGCCAGCAGCCTCGAAGAGACCCAGTACTTC. The chain uses TRBV3-1 (or the pseudogene TRBV3-2) and TRBJ2-5; no clear D. Germline V gene data show CDR1 as LGHDT and CDR2 as YNNKEL (reference sequence). The V gene lost 4 bases and the J gene lost 3 bases, with 3 bases spanning the gap. CDR3 length: 11 amino acids.

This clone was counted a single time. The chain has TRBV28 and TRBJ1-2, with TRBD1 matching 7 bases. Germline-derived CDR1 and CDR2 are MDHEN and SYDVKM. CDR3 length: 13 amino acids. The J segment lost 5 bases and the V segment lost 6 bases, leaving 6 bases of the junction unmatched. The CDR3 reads CASSRQGPYGYTF. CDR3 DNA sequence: TGTGCCAGCAGCCGACAGGGCCCTTATGGCTACACCTTC.

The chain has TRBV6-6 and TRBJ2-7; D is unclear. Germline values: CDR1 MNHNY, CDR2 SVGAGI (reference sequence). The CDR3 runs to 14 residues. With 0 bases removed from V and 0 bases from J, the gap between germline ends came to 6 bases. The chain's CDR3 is CASSYSSSSYEQYF. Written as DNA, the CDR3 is TGTGCCAGCAGTTACTCAAGTAGCTCCTACGAGCAGTACTTC.

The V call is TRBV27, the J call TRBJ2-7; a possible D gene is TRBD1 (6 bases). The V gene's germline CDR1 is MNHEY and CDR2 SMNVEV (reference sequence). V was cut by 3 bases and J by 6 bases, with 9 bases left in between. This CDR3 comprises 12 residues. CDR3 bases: TGTGCCAGCAGTTTGCCCAGGGGCGAGCAGTACTTC. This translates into CASSLPRGEQYF.

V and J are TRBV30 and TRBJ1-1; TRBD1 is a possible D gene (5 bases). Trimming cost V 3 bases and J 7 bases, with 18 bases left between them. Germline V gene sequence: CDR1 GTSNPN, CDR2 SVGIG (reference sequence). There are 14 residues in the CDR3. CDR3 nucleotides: TGTGCCTGGAGCGCCGGACATGTGGGATTTGAAGCTTTCTTT. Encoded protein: CAWSAGHVGFEAFF.

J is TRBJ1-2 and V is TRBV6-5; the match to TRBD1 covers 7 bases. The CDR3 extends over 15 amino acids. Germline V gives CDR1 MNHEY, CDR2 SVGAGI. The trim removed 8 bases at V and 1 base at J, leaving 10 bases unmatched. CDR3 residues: CASRTSGQNNYGYTF. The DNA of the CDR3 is TGTGCCAGCCGCACTTCGGGACAGAATAACTATGGCTACACCTTC.